The rows below give T cell receptor beta chains drawn from one sample of a study of CD8+ T cells in alopecia areata. Method: immunoSEQ multiplex PCR; TCRdb's copy keeps in-frame clones and lacks some. The sample has more than 200,000 clones, roughly 40% seen once. This material consisted of CD4+ T cells sorted from blood, taken at approximately week 37, from a patient treated with tofacitinib. The receptors were sampled from a human donor with alopecia areata. Each CDR3 is given with its conserved first and last residue. D genes are given only for firm matches. The size entry is marked missing in some rows and otherwise reads once, few, many or a size class.

V gene	D gene	J gene	clone size	CDR3 DNA	CDR3 protein
TRBV30	NA	TRBJ1-2	NA	TGTGCCTGGAGGTGGAGGGAGGTTGACTATGGCTACACCTTC	CAWRWREVDYGYTF
TRBV29-1	TRBD1	TRBJ1-1	NA	TGCAGCGTCGGGACAGGGAACACTGAAGCTTTCTTT	CSVGTGNTEAFF
TRBV6-5	NA	TRBJ2-1	NA	TGTGCCACCCGTGTTGAGGGACTCTACAATGAGCAGTTCTTC	CATRVEGLYNEQFF
TRBV5-1	NA	TRBJ2-5	NA	TGCGCCAGCAGCGATTACTCCAGGGGAGAGACCCAGTACTTC	CASSDYSRGETQYF
TRBV7-2	NA	TRBJ2-7	few	TGTGCCAGCAGCTTTTTTCTGGGGACGGGGGTGGAGCAGTACTTC	CASSFFLGTGVEQYF
TRBV14	NA	TRBJ2-2	few	TGTGCCAGCAGCCAAGGAGGGTACACCGGGGAGCTGTTTTTT	CASSQGGYTGELFF
TRBV19	NA	TRBJ2-5	few	TGTGCCACAGCCTGGGGAAATTATCGAGAGACCCAGTACTTC	CATAWGNYRETQYF
TRBV29-1	NA	TRBJ2-7	once	TGCAGCGCCGGGGATTCCCGCACGTACGAGCAGTACTTC	CSAGDSRTYEQYF
TRBV7-9	NA	TRBJ1-2	NA	TGTGCCAGCAGCTTCCCCGAGCGGGTTGCGGGGCGGAGCGGCTACACCTTC	CASSFPERVAGRSGYTF
TRBV27	NA	TRBJ2-7	once	TGTGCCAGCAGTCCCCGACTAGTTTCTTACGAGCAGTACTTC	CASSPRLVSYEQYF
TRBV29-1	NA	TRBJ1-1	few	TGCAGCGTTGTATTGACGGCGAACACTGAAGCTTTCTTT	CSVVLTANTEAFF
TRBV27	NA	TRBJ1-2	few	TGTGCCAGCAGTTTGGACACGAACTATGGCTACACCTTC	CASSLDTNYGYTF
TRBV27	NA	TRBJ1-1	once	TGTGCCAGCAGTCCTCAGCGCCGGCGGGGCAACACTGAAGCTTTCTTT	CASSPQRRRGNTEAFF
TRBV7-2	NA	TRBJ1-4	once	TGTGCCAGCAGCTTGGATGAAAAACTGTTTTTT	CASSLDEKLFF
TRBV7-6	NA	TRBJ1-5	few	TGTGCCAGCTCAACTTTTGCCAATCAGCCCCAGCATTTT	CASSTFANQPQHF
TRBV2	NA	TRBJ2-6	NA	TGTGCCAGCAGCAATTACGCCACGGCTGGGGCCAACGTCCTGACTTTC	CASSNYATAGANVLTF
TRBV27	NA	TRBJ2-2	NA	TGTGCCAGCAGTTTGCGACGGACAAACACCGGGGAGCTGTTTTTT	CASSLRRTNTGELFF
TRBV6-5	NA	TRBJ2-5	NA	TGTGCCAGCAGTTACGGGGGCGCACAGACCCAGTACTTC	CASSYGGAQTQYF
TRBV7-2	NA	TRBJ1-5	NA	TGTGCCAGCAGCTTAGTTTCGAATCAGCCCCAGCATTTT	CASSLVSNQPQHF
TRBV6-5	NA	TRBJ1-1	NA	TGTGCCAGCAGCTCTGGACGGCCAAACACTGAAGCTTTCTTT	CASSSGRPNTEAFF
TRBV7-9	NA	TRBJ2-3	few	TGTGCCAGCAGCCCCTCGGGGCGGCTGACAGATACGCAGTATTTT	CASSPSGRLTDTQYF
TRBV7-2	TRBD1	TRBJ2-7	NA	TGTGCCAGCAGCCGGACAGGAGGATACGAGCAGTACTTC	CASSRTGGYEQYF
TRBV29-1	TRBD2	TRBJ2-3	NA	TGCAGCGTCGAGCCGGGGGGGGATACGCAGTATTTT	CSVEPGGDTQYF
TRBV9	TRBD2	TRBJ2-1	few	TGTGCCAGCAGCGTAGGTCGGATAGCGGGGACCTACAATGAGCAGTTCTTC	CASSVGRIAGTYNEQFF
TRBV30	NA	TRBJ1-2	NA	TGTGCCATCACATCAGCCTCTCGCGGGACTTCTTACTATGGCTACACCTTC	CAITSASRGTSYYGYTF
TRBV5-4	TRBD2	TRBJ2-1	NA	TGTGCCAGCAGCTCTGGGACTAGCGGGAGGACTAATGAGCAGTTCTTC	CASSSGTSGRTNEQFF
TRBV5-1	NA	TRBJ1-5	once	TGCGCCAGCAGCTCTGGGGGAGATCAGCCCCAGCATTTT	CASSSGGDQPQHF
TRBV29-1	NA	TRBJ2-2	few	TGCAGCGGTGGGGCAAAAAGCACCGGGGAGCTGTTTTTT	CSGGAKSTGELFF
TRBV7-2	TRBD2	TRBJ2-7	few	TGTGCCAGCAGCTTAGCGCGAGTGATAGCGGGAGGGGACTACTCCTACGAGCAGTACTTC	CASSLARVIAGGDYSYEQYF
TRBV29-1	NA	TRBJ1-2	few	TGCAGCGCCGGCGGGGGCGCCACTTATGGCTACACCTTC	CSAGGGATYGYTF
TRBV7-2	NA	TRBJ1-1	NA	TGTGCCAGCAGCTTAATCGGGGGTCAAATGAACACTGAAGCTTTCTTT	CASSLIGGQMNTEAFF
TRBV30	NA	TRBJ1-5	NA	TGTGCCTGGAGTGTGGGACCCGATGATCAGCCCCAGCATTTT	CAWSVGPDDQPQHF
TRBV5-1	TRBD2	TRBJ2-7	NA	TGCGCCAGCAGCTTGGCCCTAGCGGGAGGGAGGGAGCAGTACTTC	CASSLALAGGREQYF
TRBV29-1	NA	TRBJ2-7	NA	TGCAGCGTTGAAGTTCGACAGGGAGGGGTTACCTACGAGCAGTACTTC	CSVEVRQGGVTYEQYF
TRBV7-9	NA	TRBJ2-7	NA	TGTGCCAGCAGCCACGACCCGGGGGCTCGGGCCTACGAGCAGTACTTC	CASSHDPGARAYEQYF
TRBV5-1	NA	TRBJ2-5	NA	TGCGCCAGCAGCCCCGTACAGGGCAGAGAGACCCAGTACTTC	CASSPVQGRETQYF
TRBV29-1	TRBD1	TRBJ2-1	many	TGCAGCGTCACAAAGACAGGGCCCTACAATGAGCAGTTCTTC	CSVTKTGPYNEQFF
TRBV7-2	TRBD1	TRBJ1-4	NA	TGTGCCAGCAGCCCAGGGGGCGCAGATGAAAAACTGTTTTTT	CASSPGGADEKLFF
TRBV13	NA	TRBJ2-1	few	TGTGCCAGCAGCTTGTGGGCTGGGCGGAATGAGCAGTTCTTC	CASSLWAGRNEQFF
TRBV6-5	NA	TRBJ2-7	many	TGTGCCAGCAGTTACTCGACCCAGGGGTACGAGCAGTACTTC	CASSYSTQGYEQYF
TRBV5-1	NA	TRBJ2-1	NA	TGCGCCAGCAGCCCAGGCCAAATTTACAATGAGCAGTTCTTC	CASSPGQIYNEQFF
TRBV11-2	NA	TRBJ2-1	NA	TGTGCCAGCAGCTTAGATAGTATGGGGGGTGATGAGCAGTTCTTC	CASSLDSMGGDEQFF
TRBV5-1	NA	TRBJ2-3	NA	TGCGCCAGCAGCTTGGCGACAGATACGCAGTATTTT	CASSLATDTQYF
TRBV7-9	TRBD1	TRBJ2-7	NA	TGTGCCAGCAGCTTCGGACAGGTCTCCTACGAGCAGTACTTC	CASSFGQVSYEQYF
TRBV29-1	TRBD1	TRBJ2-7	NA	TGCAGCATCCGGGACAGGGGGCATTACGAGCAGTACTTC	CSIRDRGHYEQYF
TRBV5-6	TRBD2	TRBJ2-3	NA	TGTGCCAGCAGTCCGGGACTAGTGGTAGATACGCAGTATTTT	CASSPGLVVDTQYF
TRBV4-1	NA	TRBJ1-5	NA	TGCGCCAGCAGCCAGTCTTGGGCCAATCAGCCCCAGCATTTT	CASSQSWANQPQHF
TRBV28	NA	TRBJ2-1	NA	TGTGCCAGCAGTCCAGCTCAAGGGCATGAGCAGTTCTTC	CASSPAQGHEQFF
TRBV4-2	NA	TRBJ1-3	few	TGTGCCAGCAGCCAAGATTACCCTGGAAACACCATATATTTT	CASSQDYPGNTIYF
TRBV29-1	NA	TRBJ2-5	NA	TGCAGCGTTGGGCAGGGGGAGGGAGAGACCCAGTACTTC	CSVGQGEGETQYF
TRBV30	TRBD2	TRBJ2-4	once	TGTGCCTGGAGACCCGGGAGGCGCGCAGGAAACATTCAGTACTTC	CAWRPGRRAGNIQYF
TRBV11-2	NA	TRBJ2-1	NA	TGTGCCAGCAGCTTGGACGGTCCCAATGAGCAGTTCTTC	CASSLDGPNEQFF
TRBV9	NA	TRBJ1-1	medium-sized	TGTGCCAGCAGCGTAGGGCAGGACACTGAAGCTTTCTTT	CASSVGQDTEAFF
TRBV5-1	TRBD1	TRBJ2-1	NA	TGCGCCAGCAGCCCACAGGGGTCTTCGGTCAATGAGCAGTTCTTC	CASSPQGSSVNEQFF